This T cell receptor (beta chain) was sequenced during a study of T cell responses to AZD1222 COVID-19 vaccine. Findings of the study overall: Sampling that yielded the repertoires occurred only after the peak T cell response.

The CDR3 totals 14 residues. Looked up from germline, CDR1 is SGHTA and CDR2 is FQGNSA. Trimming removed 2 bases at V and 4 bases at J, with 11 bases between. As regards this clone: The antigen remains unidentified.

Generated by immunoSEQ multiplex PCR, the TCRdb table keeps only in-frame clones and is missing some. Among fewer than 100,000 clones listed, about 88% were seen once. This sequence originates from an adult in good health. The chain recombines TRBV7-2 with TRBJ1-1; D remains unclear. The sequences come from peripheral blood, collected on day 0 of AZD1222 vaccination. The CDR3 reads CASSLTRLGTEAFF. The CDR3 DNA is TGTGCCAGCAGCTTAACGCGTTTGGGCACTGAAGCTTTCTTT.